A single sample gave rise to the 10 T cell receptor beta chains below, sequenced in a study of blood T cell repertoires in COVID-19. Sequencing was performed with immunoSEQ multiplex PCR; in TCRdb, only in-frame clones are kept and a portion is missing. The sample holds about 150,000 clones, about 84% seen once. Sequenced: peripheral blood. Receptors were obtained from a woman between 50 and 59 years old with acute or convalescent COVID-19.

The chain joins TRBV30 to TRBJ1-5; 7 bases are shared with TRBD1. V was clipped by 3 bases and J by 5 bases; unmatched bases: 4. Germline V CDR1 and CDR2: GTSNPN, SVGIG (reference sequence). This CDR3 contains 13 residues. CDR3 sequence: CAWSRTGHQPQHF. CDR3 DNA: TGTGCCTGGAGCCGGACAGGCCATCAGCCCCAGCATTTT. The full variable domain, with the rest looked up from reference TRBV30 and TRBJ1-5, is SQTIHQWPATLVQPVGSPLSLECTVEGTSNPNLYWYRQAAGRGLQLLFYSVGIGQISSEVPQNLSASRPQDRQFILSSKKLLLSDSGFYLCAWSRTGHQPQHFGDGTRLSIL.

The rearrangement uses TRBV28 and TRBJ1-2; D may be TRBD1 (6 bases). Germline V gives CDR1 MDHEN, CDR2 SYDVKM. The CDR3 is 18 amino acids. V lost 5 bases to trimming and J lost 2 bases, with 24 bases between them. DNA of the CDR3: TGTGCCAGCAGTCCTAGCTGGGGGGGCAGAGGGGCAAACTATGGCTACACCTTC. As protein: CASSPSWGGRGANYGYTF.

CDR3 protein: CASSQEERGGRETQYF. In DNA form, the CDR3 reads TGCGCCAGCAGCCAAGAGGAGCGGGGGGGTAGGGAGACCCAGTACTTC. This chain connects TRBV4-1 to TRBJ2-5, with 10 bases that match TRBD2. In germline, CDR1 is MGHRA, CDR2 YSYEKL. V lost 0 bases to trimming and J lost 5 bases; unmatched junction nucleotides: 6. The CDR3 is 16 amino acids.

The CDR3 region is CASSLSGRDSQPQHF. CDR3 nucleotides: TGTGCCAGCAGTTTATCGGGCAGGGATTCTCAGCCCCAGCATTTT. V is TRBV27 and J is TRBJ1-5; D might be TRBD1 (5 bases). CDR3 length: 15 amino acids. V was shortened by 0 bases and J by 6 bases, with 12 bases between the two germline ends. Germline V CDR1 and CDR2: MNHEY, SMNVEV (reference sequence).

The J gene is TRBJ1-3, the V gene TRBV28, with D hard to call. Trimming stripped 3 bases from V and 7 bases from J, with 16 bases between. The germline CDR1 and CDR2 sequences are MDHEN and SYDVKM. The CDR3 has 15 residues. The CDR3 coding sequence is TGTGCCAGCAGTTTCTCAGGTCTCGCGGGGAACACCATATATTTT. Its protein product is CASSFSGLAGNTIYF.

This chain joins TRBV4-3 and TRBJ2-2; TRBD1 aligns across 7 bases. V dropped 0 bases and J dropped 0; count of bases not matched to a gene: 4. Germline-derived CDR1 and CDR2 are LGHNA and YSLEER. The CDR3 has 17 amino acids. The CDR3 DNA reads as TGCGCCAGCAGCCAAGAGGGGGACAGTGCGAACACCGGGGAGCTGTTTTTT. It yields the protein CASSQEGDSANTGELFF.

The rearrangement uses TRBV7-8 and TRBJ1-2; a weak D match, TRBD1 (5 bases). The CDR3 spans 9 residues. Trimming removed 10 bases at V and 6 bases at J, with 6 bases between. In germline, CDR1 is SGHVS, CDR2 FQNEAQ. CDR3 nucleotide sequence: TGTGCCATACAGGATGGCTACACCTTC. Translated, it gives CAIQDGYTF.

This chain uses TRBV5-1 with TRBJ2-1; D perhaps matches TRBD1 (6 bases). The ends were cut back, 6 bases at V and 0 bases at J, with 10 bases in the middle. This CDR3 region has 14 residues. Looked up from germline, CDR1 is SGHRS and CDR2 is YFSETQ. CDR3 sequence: CASKTGSSYNEQFF. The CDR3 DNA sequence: TGCGCCAGCAAAACAGGGAGCTCCTACAATGAGCAGTTCTTC.

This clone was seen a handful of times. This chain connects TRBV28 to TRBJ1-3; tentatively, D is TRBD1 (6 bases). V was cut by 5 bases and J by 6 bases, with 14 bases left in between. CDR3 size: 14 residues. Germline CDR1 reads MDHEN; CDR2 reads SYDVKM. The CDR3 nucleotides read TGTGCCAGCAGTCCCGGACAGTACCTAAACACCATATATTTT. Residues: CASSPGQYLNTIYF.

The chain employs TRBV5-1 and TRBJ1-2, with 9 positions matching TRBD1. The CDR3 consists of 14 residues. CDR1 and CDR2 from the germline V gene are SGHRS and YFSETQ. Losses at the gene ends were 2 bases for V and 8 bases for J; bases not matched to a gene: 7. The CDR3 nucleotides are TGCGCCAGCAGCTTAACGGACAGGGGAAGCGGCTACACCTTC. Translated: CASSLTDRGSGYTF.